These 9 T cell receptor beta chains were sequenced from one sample in a study of blood T cell repertoires in COVID-19 (TCRdb year 2020). Preparation of the library involved the immunoSEQ multiplex PCR assay. Sourced from immuneACCESS, this table was stored by TCRdb with only in-frame sequences that have V and J called. A share of the clones is absent; for the studies checked, an unresolved V gene accounts for under half, and the remainder has no known explanation. The sample includes some 190,000 clones, with 84% observed a single time. The ten largest account for about 7.8% of the sample. The sample was peripheral blood. The source of these receptors is a woman aged 80 or over with COVID-19, enrolled during active disease.

This chain connects TRBV28 to TRBJ1-5; maybe TRBD1 (6 bases). The germline CDR1 and CDR2 sequences are MDHEN and SYDVKM. V lost 5 bases, J lost 0 bases, and 14 bases lay in between. The CDR3 has 16 residues. CDR3 nucleotides: TGTGCCAGCAGTGCGGGGGGGGGCGCTAGCAATCAGCCCCAGCATTTT. Its protein is CASSAGGGASNQPQHF.

The rearrangement joins TRBV3-1 (or the pseudogene TRBV3-2) to TRBJ1-2, with a tentative D call TRBD1 (6 bases). This CDR3 contains 15 residues. V was pared by 4 bases and J by 4 bases, with 16 bases between. Germline V gene data show CDR1 as LGHDT and CDR2 as YNNKEL (reference sequence). The chain's CDR3 is CASSLGGAVGYGYTF. CDR3 nucleotides: TGTGCCAGCAGCCTTGGGGGGGCGGTAGGCTATGGCTACACCTTC.

In its sample, this clone was seen a few times. Additional DNA sequences in this sample encode the identical CDR3. The V gene is TRBV5-1, the J gene TRBJ1-5; D might be TRBD1 (6 bases). CDR1 is SGHRS, CDR2 YFSETQ, per germline. The germline V and J ends were trimmed by 0 bases and 6 bases, with 10 bases remaining between them. The CDR3 has 14 amino acids. The CDR3 nucleotides are TGCGCCAGCAGCTTGGGACAGGCCGGTCAGCCCCAGCATTTT. Encoded protein: CASSLGQAGQPQHF.

This chain joins TRBV29-1 and TRBJ2-5, with D unresolved. CDR1 and CDR2 (germline): SQVTM, ANQGSEA. The CDR3 is made up of 11 amino acids. V dropped 3 bases and J dropped 7 bases, with 9 bases sitting between them. CDR3 loop: CSVDSGGTQYF. The CDR3 DNA follows: TGCAGCGTTGACTCCGGCGGGACCCAGTACTTC.

The rearrangement links TRBV2 to TRBJ2-5, with D uncertain. V dropped 6 bases and J dropped 6 bases, with 8 bases sitting between them. This CDR3 spans 11 amino acids. Germline values: CDR1 SNHLY, CDR2 FYNNEI. The CDR3 bases are TGTGCCAGCAGGGCAGTCCAGACCCAGTACTTC. This codes for CASRAVQTQYF.

The chain combines TRBV7-3 with TRBJ2-2, with TRBD1 matching 9 bases. V trimming: 5 bases; J trimming: 1 base; junction bases outside the gene matches: 8. The length of the CDR3 is 17 residues. Germline CDR1 reads SGHTA; CDR2 reads FQGTGA. The CDR3 spells CASSPTRDRVNTGELFF. CDR3 bases: TGTGCCAGCAGCCCAACGAGGGACAGGGTGAACACCGGGGAGCTGTTTTTT.

The V and J genes are TRBV27 and TRBJ2-3; D gene unclear. Germline values: CDR1 MNHEY, CDR2 SMNVEV (reference sequence). The CDR3 sequence is 13 residues long. Trimming took off 2 bases at V and 1 base at J, with 4 bases between the two ends. The CDR3 region has the DNA TGTGCCAGCAGTTTAACGGGCACAGATACGCAGTATTTT. It translates to CASSLTGTDTQYF.

The chain has TRBV6-1 and TRBJ2-1; weak D call: TRBD2 (5 bases). Germline V gene lookup returns CDR1 MNHNS and CDR2 SASEGT. Trimming left V 3 bases short and J 8 bases short, with 17 bases between. The CDR3 contains 15 residues. The CDR3: CASSDEGASGDEQFF. The CDR3 DNA reads TGTGCCAGCAGTGATGAGGGTGCGTCCGGGGATGAGCAGTTCTTC.

The rearrangement uses TRBV29-1 and TRBJ2-3; possibly TRBD2 for D (5 bases). V was cut by 5 bases and J by 4 bases, with 16 bases left in between. CDR1 and CDR2 (germline): SQVTM, ANQGSEA. The CDR3 is 14 amino acids. CDR3 in DNA: TGCAGCGTTTTAGGCAGGCTGGAGGCAGATACGCAGTATTTT. It encodes CSVLGRLEADTQYF.